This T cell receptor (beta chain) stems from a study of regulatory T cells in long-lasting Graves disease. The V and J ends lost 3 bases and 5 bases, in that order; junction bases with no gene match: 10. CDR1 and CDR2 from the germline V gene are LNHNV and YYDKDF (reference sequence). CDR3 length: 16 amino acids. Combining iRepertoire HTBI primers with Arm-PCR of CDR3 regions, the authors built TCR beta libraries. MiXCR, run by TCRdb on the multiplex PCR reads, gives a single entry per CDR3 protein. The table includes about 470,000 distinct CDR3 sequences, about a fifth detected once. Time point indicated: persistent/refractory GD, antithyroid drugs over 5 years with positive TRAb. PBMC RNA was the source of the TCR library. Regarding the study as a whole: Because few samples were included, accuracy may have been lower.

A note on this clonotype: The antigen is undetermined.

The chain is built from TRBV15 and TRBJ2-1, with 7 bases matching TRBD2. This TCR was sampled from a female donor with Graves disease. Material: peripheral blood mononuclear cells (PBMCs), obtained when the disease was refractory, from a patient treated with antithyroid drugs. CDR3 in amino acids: CATSSPFGTTHNEQFF. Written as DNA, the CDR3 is TGTGCCACCAGCAGTCCCTTCGGGACTACTCACAATGAGCAGTTCTTC.